This T cell receptor beta chain is from a study of blood T cell repertoires in COVID-19. Study-level background: Samples taken during acute and convalescent COVID-19 were collected in the United States, Italy and Spain.

Participants, 18 to 89 years old, spanned under 25 US areas. Assignments of participants to cohorts depended upon their own reported clinical history. As originally analysed: Quantification of nucleated cells was approximated via reference gene primer amplification. Libraries were prepared by immunoSEQ multiplex PCR; TCRdb keeps only in-frame clonotypes and omits some of them. V, J and clone size are those of that table, while D and trimming were read from the DNA. Among roughly 300,000 clones listed, about 85% were seen once. The ends lost 10 bases at V and 4 bases at J; junction bases unmatched: 2. CDR3 length: 11 residues.

The V and J genes are TRBV12-3 or TRBV12-4 and TRBJ1-2; TRBD1 matches 8 bases. This clonotype was sampled from a woman between 25 and 40 years old who had recovered from COVID-19. The sample was PBMCs or T cells enriched from blood (not recorded which). This chain's CDR3 is CATDRGYGYTF. Written as DNA, the CDR3 is TGTGCCACCGACAGGGGCTATGGCTACACCTTC.